This TCR beta chain was recovered during a study of PD-1 blockade in classical Hodgkin lymphoma. Time point described: cycle 4 day 1 (C4D1), after more than five weeks of nivolumab. Following autologous stem cell transplantation, relapse occurred in every patient, and exposure to brentuximab vedotin varied. The CD4+ T cells used were purified from thawed PBMCs through magnetic negative selection. Classifying best responses yielded complete response, partial response or progressive disease. Measured with immunoSEQ multiplex PCR; TCRdb has only the in-frame clones, and not every one. The sample includes about 17,000 clones, just under 80% of them seen just once. This clone was counted a few times. Its antigen is not known. This CDR3 has 12 amino acids. V was pared by 5 bases and J by 4 bases, with 9 bases between. Per germline, CDR1 LGHNT and CDR2 FRNRAP. Regarding the study as a whole: Complete responders' baseline diversity resembled that of newly diagnosed patients. TCR diversity rose significantly by C4D1 in CD4+ but not CD8+ cells.

The genes are TRBV12-5 and TRBJ2-7; weak D call: TRBD2 (6 bases). This material consisted of CD4+ T cells from blood, taken before the fourth cycle of nivolumab. The receptor comes from a human donor with classical Hodgkin lymphoma. CDR3 DNA sequence: TGTGCTAGTGGTCAACGGGGGTACGAGCAGTACTTC. It codes for CASGQRGYEQYF. The full variable domain, its missing parts supplied by reference TRBV12-5 and TRBJ2-7, is DARVTQTPRHKVTEMGQEVTMRCQPILGHNTVFWYRQTMMQGLELLAYFRNRAPLDDSGMPKDRFSAEMPDATLATLKIQPSEPRDSAVYFCASGQRGYEQYFGPGTRLTVT.